This T cell receptor beta chain was sequenced during a study of OX40 agonist ivuxolimab in advanced cancers. About the study: Partial responses, seen in three patients, involved one hepatocellular carcinoma and two cutaneous melanomas. The study's findings and limits: Expanded clones were, on average, more numerous among CD8+ T cells than CD4+.

Trimming pared 0 bases from V and 3 bases from J, leaving 12 bases between. The CDR3 is 15 residues long. Looked up from germline, CDR1 is LNHNV and CDR2 is YYDKDF (reference sequence). This clone was detected only a few times. The antigen is undetermined. The repertoire was sequenced with immunoSEQ multiplex PCR; TCRdb's copy has only in-frame clones and lacks some. The repertoire holds 11,000 or so clones, with around nine tenths as singletons. Specimen: CD4+ or CD8+ T cells sorted from blood, collected in a trial of the OX40 agonist ivuxolimab. V is TRBV15 and J is TRBJ2-7, with D unclear. The receptor's source is an adult with an advanced solid tumor such as melanoma, head and neck, liver or kidney cancer. CDR3 DNA sequence: TGTGCCACCAGCAGAGATACTGGCAGATACTACGAGCAGTACTTC. Its protein is CATSRDTGRYYEQYF.